This is a list of T cell receptor beta chains from one sample in a study of OX40 agonist ivuxolimab in advanced cancers. Sequencing was performed with immunoSEQ multiplex PCR; in TCRdb, only in-frame clones are kept and a portion is missing. The table has about 110,000 clones, about 91% seen once. The sequenced sample was CD4+ or CD8+ T cells sorted from blood, obtained in a trial of the OX40 agonist ivuxolimab. Source of these receptors: an adult with an advanced solid tumor such as melanoma, head and neck, liver or kidney cancer. The CDR3 runs from the conserved cysteine through the conserved F or W. The D gene is left open where the match is weak. Where a row states a size, it is once, few, many or the class of an expanded clone; other rows omit it.

cdr3_aa cdr3_nt v_call d_call clone_size j_call
CASSLPTDTQYF TGCGCCAGCAGCCTACCCACAGATACGCAGTATTTT TRBV5-1 . . TRBJ2-3
CASSPDESHTEAFF TGCGCCAGCAGCCCGGATGAAAGCCACACTGAAGCTTTCTTT TRBV5-1 . once TRBJ1-1
CASSFGRGAPTDTQYF TGCGCCAGCAGCTTCGGGCGGGGGGCACCCACAGATACGCAGTATTTT TRBV5-1 TRBD2 . TRBJ2-3
CASSQPRQMQETQYF TGTGCCAGCAGCCAACCTAGACAGATGCAAGAGACCCAGTACTTC TRBV14 . . TRBJ2-5
CASSRDRGHEQYF TGTGCCAGCAGCCGGGACAGGGGCCACGAGCAGTACTTC TRBV6-5 TRBD1 few TRBJ2-7
CASSFQGPTEAFF TGTGCCAGCAGCTTCCAGGGTCCAACTGAAGCTTTCTTT TRBV5-4 . . TRBJ1-1
CASGLDGGPNYNEQFF TGTGCTAGTGGTTTGGATGGAGGCCCGAACTACAATGAGCAGTTCTTC TRBV12-5 . . TRBJ2-1
CASSEGDRGGSTGELFF TGTGCCAGCAGCGAGGGGGACAGGGGAGGGAGCACCGGGGAGCTGTTTTTT TRBV9 TRBD1 . TRBJ2-2
CASSPGAGGDYGYTF TGTGCCAGCAGCCCCGGGGCAGGGGGGGACTATGGCTACACCTTC TRBV4-2 TRBD1 . TRBJ1-2
CASSLDTGRAEAFF TGTGCCAGCAGCCTGGACACGGGTCGAGCTGAAGCTTTCTTT TRBV7-9 . . TRBJ1-1
CASRRDSNQPQHF TGTGCCAGCAGACGGGACAGCAATCAGCCCCAGCATTTT TRBV6-5 . . TRBJ1-5
CSLTGQETQYF TGCAGCCTCACAGGCCAAGAGACCCAGTACTTC TRBV20-1 . . TRBJ2-5
CASSLGGRSGELFF TGTGCCAGCAGCTTGGGCGGGAGATCGGGGGAGCTGTTTTTT TRBV7-6 TRBD2 once TRBJ2-2
CASSLDGGIGTGELFF TGCGCCAGCAGCTTGGATGGCGGAATTGGGACCGGGGAGCTGTTTTTT TRBV5-1 . . TRBJ2-2
CASNAGGNSPLHF TGTGCCAGCAATGCAGGAGGGAATTCACCCCTCCACTTT TRBV6-1 . . TRBJ1-6
CASSLIQGRNGELFF TGTGCCAGCAGCCTAATACAGGGTAGGAACGGGGAGCTGTTTTTT TRBV5-5 . . TRBJ2-2
CASSGQGPSYEQYF TGTGCCAGCAGTGGGCAGGGGCCCTCCTACGAGCAGTACTTC TRBV2 . few TRBJ2-7
CASSTERDTQYF TGTGCCAGCAGTACTGAACGAGATACGCAGTATTTT TRBV6-5 . . TRBJ2-3
CAWRSGQGWGGYTF TGTGCCTGGCGCTCGGGACAGGGGTGGGGGGGCTACACCTTC TRBV30 TRBD1 . TRBJ1-2
CSVEGQGAYEQYF TGCAGCGTTGAAGGGCAGGGCGCCTACGAGCAGTACTTC TRBV29-1 . . TRBJ2-7
CASSALAGGSYEQYF TGTGCCAGCAGTGCACTGGCGGGAGGTTCCTACGAGCAGTACTTC TRBV2 TRBD2 . TRBJ2-7
CASTREPNEQFF TGTGCCAGCACAAGAGAACCCAATGAGCAGTTCTTC TRBV6-1 . . TRBJ2-1
CASSGSFSPGAQYF TGTGCCAGCAGTGGGTCTTTCTCCCCCGGGGCCCAGTACTTC TRBV2 . . TRBJ2-5
CASHEVRQPQHF TGTGCCAGTCATGAGGTCCGGCAGCCCCAGCATTTT TRBV19 . . TRBJ1-5
CASSPPTNEKLFF TGCGCCAGCAGCCCCCCAACTAATGAAAAACTGTTTTTT TRBV5-1 . . TRBJ1-4
CASSGTSGSTGELFF TGTGCCAGCAGTGGGACTAGCGGGAGTACCGGGGAGCTGTTTTTT TRBV2 TRBD2 . TRBJ2-2
CASSPSGIGELFF TGTGCCAGCAGCCCCTCAGGGATCGGGGAGCTGTTTTTT TRBV11-2 . . TRBJ2-2
CASSKSSANTEAFF TGTGCCAGTAGTAAGTCGTCAGCGAACACTGAAGCTTTCTTT TRBV19 . once TRBJ1-1
CSASRVETQYF TGCAGTGCCTCCCGGGTAGAGACCCAGTACTTC TRBV20-1 . once TRBJ2-5
CASSLLSRAGPLHF TGTGCCAGCAGTTTGCTATCCAGGGCTGGACCCCTCCACTTT TRBV27 . few TRBJ1-6
CASTHGGSSYEQYF TGTGCCAGCACCCACGGCGGGAGCTCCTACGAGCAGTACTTC TRBV5-4 TRBD2 once TRBJ2-7
CASSLFQGGSYEQYF TGTGCCAGCAGCTTGTTCCAAGGGGGGTCCTACGAGCAGTACTTC TRBV5-5 . . TRBJ2-7
CASSQTGLQETQYF TGCGCCAGCAGCCAGACGGGACTACAAGAGACCCAGTACTTC TRBV4-1 TRBD2 . TRBJ2-5
CASSSGGMTWEYF TGTGCCAGCAGCTCCGGAGGTATGACGTGGGAGTACTTC TRBV13 . . TRBJ2-7
CASSTHRNTGELFF TGTGCCAGCAGTACCCACAGAAATACCGGGGAGCTGTTTTTT TRBV2 . . TRBJ2-2
CASSLDARGYGYTF TGTGCCAGCAGCTTGGATGCGAGAGGCTATGGCTACACCTTC TRBV5-8 . . TRBJ1-2
CASSFELSGANVLTF TGTGCCAGCAGCTTCGAGCTGAGCGGGGCCAACGTCCTGACTTTC TRBV6-1 . . TRBJ2-6
CAWTGWLNTEAFF TGTGCCTGGACGGGTTGGTTGAACACTGAAGCTTTCTTT TRBV30 . . TRBJ1-1
CASSSTERVHGYTF TGTGCCAGCAGCTCTACAGAAAGGGTTCATGGCTACACCTTC TRBV7-9 . . TRBJ1-2
CAGRRDSLGEAFF TGTGCCGGCCGTCGTGACAGCCTCGGAGAAGCTTTCTTT TRBV6-1 . . TRBJ1-1
CASSENPGVTEAFF TGCGCCAGCAGTGAGAACCCGGGGGTCACTGAAGCTTTCTTT TRBV10-1 . . TRBJ1-1
CASSPSGGPNNEQFF TGTGCCAGCAGCCCGTCAGGGGGACCTAACAATGAGCAGTTCTTC TRBV11-3 TRBD1 . TRBJ2-1